This entry lists 10 T cell receptor beta chains sequenced from one sample in a study of T cell changes during pregnancy in multiple sclerosis. The repertoire was sequenced with immunoSEQ multiplex PCR; TCRdb's copy has only in-frame clones and lacks some. The sample lists some 51,000 clones, almost 95% occurring once. Here the sequenced sample was CD8+ T cells from peripheral blood mononuclear cells, taken in the first trimester of pregnancy. These TCRs come from a female donor with multiple sclerosis, enrolled in a pregnancy study.

The rearrangement links TRBV11-2 to TRBJ2-1; TRBD1 might be the D (6 bases). Per the germline V gene, CDR1 is SGHAT and CDR2 is FQNNGV. Between the trimmed V and J ends, which lost 6 bases and 9 bases, there was a span of 21 bases. The CDR3 loop spans 15 amino acids. CDR3 protein: CASSSPRTVSGEQFF. CDR3 coding DNA: TGTGCCAGCAGTTCCCCCCGGACAGTTTCGGGTGAGCAGTTCTTC.

The chain joins TRBV4-1 to TRBJ2-7, with 7 bases lining up with TRBD1. The CDR3 has 14 residues. Germline lookup yields CDR1 MGHRA and CDR2 YSYEKL. The trim removed 4 bases at V and 4 bases at J, leaving 7 bases unmatched. The CDR3 reads CASSREQGQYEQYF. CDR3 DNA sequence: TGCGCCAGCAGCCGCGAACAGGGGCAGTACGAGCAGTACTTC.

This rearrangement joins TRBV28 to TRBJ2-7, with 7 bases lining up with TRBD1. Germline V gene sequence: CDR1 MDHEN, CDR2 SYDVKM. The CDR3 consists of 14 residues. V shed 6 bases, J shed 2 bases, and the junction held 7 bases outside the gene matches. DNA of the CDR3: TGTGCCAGCAGGGGACAGACGTATCCCTACGAGCAGTACTTC. Translated: CASRGQTYPYEQYF.

This sequence joins TRBV4-1 and TRBJ2-5; 7 bases line up with TRBD1. The germline V gene encodes CDR1 MGHRA and CDR2 YSYEKL. CDR3 length: 16 amino acids. Trimming at V came to 1 base and at J to 0 bases, leaving 5 bases not matched to a gene. The CDR3 loop reads CASSQVDRAHQETQYF. The DNA of the CDR3 is TGCGCCAGCAGCCAAGTTGACAGGGCCCACCAAGAGACCCAGTACTTC.

The chain joins TRBV27 to TRBJ2-3, with 10 bases lining up with TRBD1. The germline V gene encodes CDR1 MNHEY and CDR2 SMNVEV (reference sequence). Losses at the gene ends were 4 bases for V and 4 bases for J; bases not matched to a gene: 5. The CDR3 is 15 amino acids. The CDR3 sequence: CASSSTGGFADTQYF. CDR3 in DNA: TGTGCCAGCAGTTCGACAGGGGGCTTCGCAGATACGCAGTATTTT.

The chain recombines TRBV27 with TRBJ2-1; 7 bases are shared with TRBD2. The germline gives CDR1 MNHEY, CDR2 SMNVEV (reference sequence). CDR3 length equals 17 residues. The J segment lost 0 bases and the V segment lost 9 bases, leaving 14 bases of the junction unmatched. CDR3 protein: CASIPWGRASSYNEQFF. The CDR3 DNA reads as TGTGCCAGTATACCGTGGGGGAGGGCCTCCTCCTACAATGAGCAGTTCTTC.

This clone has only one observation. The chain combines TRBV6-1 with TRBJ2-2, with D possibly matching TRBD1 (6 bases). The CDR3 spans 15 residues. Trimming removed 6 bases at V and 6 bases at J, with 17 bases between. CDR1 and CDR2 (germline): MNHNS, SASEGT. CDR3 amino acids: CASSRKVGAPGELFF. In DNA form, the CDR3 reads TGTGCCAGCAGCCGCAAGGTGGGGGCCCCCGGGGAGCTGTTTTTT.

V usage is TRBV19 and J usage is TRBJ2-5; perhaps TRBD2 as D (6 bases). V lost 6 bases to trimming and J lost 0 bases, with 11 bases between them. Per the germline V gene, CDR1 is LNHDA and CDR2 is SQIVND (reference sequence). This CDR3 is built from 14 residues. CDR3 sequence (DNA): TGTGCCAGTAGCCATGCGGGGTACCAAGAGACCCAGTACTTC. Translating it yields CASSHAGYQETQYF.

This clone was seen a single time. V gene TRBV19 combines with J gene TRBJ2-7; possible D gene TRBD1, 5 bases. Trimming pared 5 bases from V and 6 bases from J, leaving 23 bases between. The CDR3 has 16 residues. The germline CDR1 and CDR2 sequences are LNHDA and SQIVND (reference sequence). The CDR3 DNA reads TGTGCCAGTAGTGCCTCGGCGGCAGGGATTCTGGGCGAGCAGTACTTC. Translated, it gives CASSASAAGILGEQYF. Variable domain in full (rest from reference TRBV19 and TRBJ2-7): DGGITQSPKYLFRKEGQNVTLSCEQNLNHDAMYWYRQDPGQGLRLIYYSQIVNDFQKGDIAEGYSVSREKKESFPLTVTSAQKNPTAFYLCASSASAAGILGEQYFGPGTRLTVT.

This clone is a singleton in its sample. The chain is built from TRBV4-1 and TRBJ2-1, with 7 bases matching TRBD2. CDR3 length: 17 amino acids. Germline CDR1 reads MGHRA; CDR2 reads YSYEKL. Trimming cost V 0 bases and J 0 bases; bases outside gene matches: 5. The CDR3 region has the DNA TGCGCCAGCAGCCAAGATATCGGGGGGAGCTCCTACAATGAGCAGTTCTTC. Translation gives CASSQDIGGSSYNEQFF.